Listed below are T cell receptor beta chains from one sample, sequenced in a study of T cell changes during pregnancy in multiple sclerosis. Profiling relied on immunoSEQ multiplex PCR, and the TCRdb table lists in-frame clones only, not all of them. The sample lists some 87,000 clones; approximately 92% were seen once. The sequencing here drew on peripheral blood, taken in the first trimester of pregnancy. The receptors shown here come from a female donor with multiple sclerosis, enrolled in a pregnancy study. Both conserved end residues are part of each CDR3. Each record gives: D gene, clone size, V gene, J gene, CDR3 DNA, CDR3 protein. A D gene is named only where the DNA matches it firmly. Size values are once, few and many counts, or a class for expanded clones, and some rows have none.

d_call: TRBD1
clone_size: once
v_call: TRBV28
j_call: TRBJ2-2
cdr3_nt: TGTGCCAGCGACAGGGACACCGGGGAGCTGTTTTTT
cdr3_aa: CASDRDTGELFF

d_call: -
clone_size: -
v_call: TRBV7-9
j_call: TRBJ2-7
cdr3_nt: TGTGCCAGCAGCTTAGAGGTCGGGTACTCCTACGAGCAGTACTTC
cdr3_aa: CASSLEVGYSYEQYF

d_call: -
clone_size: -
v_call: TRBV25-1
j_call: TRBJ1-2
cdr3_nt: TGTGCCAGCAGTGACAGGGGATGGGGCTACACCTTC
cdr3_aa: CASSDRGWGYTF

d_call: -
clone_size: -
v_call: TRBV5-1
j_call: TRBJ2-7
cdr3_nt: TGCGCCAGCCACCCTGACTTTTCCCCGTCCTACGAGCAGTACTTC
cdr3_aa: CASHPDFSPSYEQYF

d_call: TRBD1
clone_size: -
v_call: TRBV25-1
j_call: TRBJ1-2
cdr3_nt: TGTGCCAGCAGTGACATACAGGGGGAACGTGGCTACACCTTC
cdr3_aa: CASSDIQGERGYTF

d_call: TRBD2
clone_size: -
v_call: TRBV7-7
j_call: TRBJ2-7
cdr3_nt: TGTGCTAGCAGCTTTGGTAGACTAGCGATCGACGAGCAGTACTTC
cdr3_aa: CASSFGRLAIDEQYF

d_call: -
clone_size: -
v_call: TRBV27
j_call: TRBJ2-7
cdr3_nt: TGTGCCAGCAGTTTTCAATCTAGCTCCTACGAGCAGTACTTC
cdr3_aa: CASSFQSSSYEQYF

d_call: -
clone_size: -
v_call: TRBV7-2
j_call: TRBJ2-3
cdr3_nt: TGTGCCAGCAGCCCAATAGTTGGTACGCAGTATTTT
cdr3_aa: CASSPIVGTQYF

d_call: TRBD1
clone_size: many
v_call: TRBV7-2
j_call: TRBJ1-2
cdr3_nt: TGTGCCAGCAGCCTCGGGACAGACTATGGCTACACCTTC
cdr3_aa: CASSLGTDYGYTF

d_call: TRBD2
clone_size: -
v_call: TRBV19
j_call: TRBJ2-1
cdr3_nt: TGTGCCAGTAGGCTAGCGGGGAGCTCCTACAATGAGCAGTTCTTC
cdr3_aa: CASRLAGSSYNEQFF

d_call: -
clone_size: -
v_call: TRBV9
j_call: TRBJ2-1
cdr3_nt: TGTGCCAGCAGCGTAGAGTTGGGGCGGACTAAGGGGGCTTACAATGAGCAGTTCTTC
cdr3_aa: CASSVELGRTKGAYNEQFF

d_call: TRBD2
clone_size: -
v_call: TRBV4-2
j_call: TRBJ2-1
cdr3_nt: TGTGCCAGCAGCCAAGGACTAGCGGACTACAATGAGCAGTTCTTC
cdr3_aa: CASSQGLADYNEQFF

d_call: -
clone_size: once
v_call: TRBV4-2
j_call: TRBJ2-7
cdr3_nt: TGTGCCAGCAGCCAAGCCTCAAAGCCTACACGGGCCTACGAGCAGTACTTC
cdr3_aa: CASSQASKPTRAYEQYF

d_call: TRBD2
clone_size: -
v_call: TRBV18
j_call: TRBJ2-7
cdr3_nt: TGTGCCAGCTCACCCCTCGGACTAGCGCCTAGCTCCTACGAGCAGTACTTC
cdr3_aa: CASSPLGLAPSSYEQYF

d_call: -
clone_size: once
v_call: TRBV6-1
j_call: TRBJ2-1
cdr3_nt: TGTGCCAGCAGTGTTGAGCGACCCTACAATGAGCAGTTCTTC
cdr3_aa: CASSVERPYNEQFF

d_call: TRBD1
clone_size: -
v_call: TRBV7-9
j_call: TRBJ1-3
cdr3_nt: TGTGCCAGCAGACAGGGGTCTGGAAACACCATATATTTT
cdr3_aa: CASRQGSGNTIYF

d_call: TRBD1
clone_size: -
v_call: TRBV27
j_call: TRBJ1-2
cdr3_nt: TGTGCCAGCAGTTTAAGACAGGGTCGGGGCTACACCTTC
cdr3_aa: CASSLRQGRGYTF

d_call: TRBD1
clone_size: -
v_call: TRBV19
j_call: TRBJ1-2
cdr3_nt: TGTGCCAGTAGCCCCTCCCTTGACAGGGTGATTGGCTACACCTTC
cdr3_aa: CASSPSLDRVIGYTF

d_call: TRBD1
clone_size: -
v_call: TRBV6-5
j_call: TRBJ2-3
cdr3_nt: TGTGCCAGCAGTTCTGGACAGGGGGCAGATACGCAGTATTTT
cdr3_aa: CASSSGQGADTQYF

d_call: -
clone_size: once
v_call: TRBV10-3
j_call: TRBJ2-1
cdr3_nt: TGTGCCATCAGCCGGGACTCTTACAATGAGCAGTTCTTC
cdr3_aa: CAISRDSYNEQFF

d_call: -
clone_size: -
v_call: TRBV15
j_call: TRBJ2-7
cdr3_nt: TGTGCCACCAGCAGAGATAGAGGGTCCAACTACGAGCAGTACTTC
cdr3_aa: CATSRDRGSNYEQYF

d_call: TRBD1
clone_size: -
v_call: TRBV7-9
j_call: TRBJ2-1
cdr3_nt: TGTGCCAGCAGCAACCAGGGGGCTCTGAACAATGAGCAGTTCTTC
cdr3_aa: CASSNQGALNNEQFF

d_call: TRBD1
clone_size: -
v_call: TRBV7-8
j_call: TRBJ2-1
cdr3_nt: TGTGCCAGCAGCTTACAGGGGACAGGGGTGCAGTTCTTC
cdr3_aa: CASSLQGTGVQFF

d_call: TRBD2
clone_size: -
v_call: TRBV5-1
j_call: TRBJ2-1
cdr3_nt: TGCGCCAGCAGTCAGACTAGCGGGGGCTACAATGAGCAGTTCTTC
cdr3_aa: CASSQTSGGYNEQFF

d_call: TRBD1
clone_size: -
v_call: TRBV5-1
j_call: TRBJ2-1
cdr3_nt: TGCGCCAGCAGCACGGGACAGTTCGGTGGGCAGTTCTTC
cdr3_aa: CASSTGQFGGQFF

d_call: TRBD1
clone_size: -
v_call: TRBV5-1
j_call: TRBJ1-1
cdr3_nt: TGCGCCAGCAGCCTCGGGACAGGGGTTACTGAAGCTTTCTTT
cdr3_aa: CASSLGTGVTEAFF

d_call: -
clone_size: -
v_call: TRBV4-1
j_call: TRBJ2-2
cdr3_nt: TGCGCCAGCAGCCAAGGGGGGGACAGAAACACCGGGGAGCTGTTTTTT
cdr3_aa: CASSQGGDRNTGELFF

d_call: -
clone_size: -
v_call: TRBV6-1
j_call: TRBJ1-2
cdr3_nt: TGTGCCAGCAGTGAATTGGGAGGTGGCTACACCTTC
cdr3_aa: CASSELGGGYTF

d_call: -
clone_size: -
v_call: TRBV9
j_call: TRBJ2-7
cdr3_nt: TGTGCCAGCAGCTTACACCCGGGACTGGCAACCTACGAGCAGTACTTC
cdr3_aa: CASSLHPGLATYEQYF

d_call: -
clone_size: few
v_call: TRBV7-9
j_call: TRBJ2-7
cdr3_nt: TGTGCCAGCAGCTTAGGGGGGCAGGGGTTAACCTGGTACGAGCAGTACTTC
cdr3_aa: CASSLGGQGLTWYEQYF

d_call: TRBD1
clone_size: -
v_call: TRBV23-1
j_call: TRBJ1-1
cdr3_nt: TGCGCCAGCAGCCGCGGACAGGGTCCCACTGAAGCTTTCTTT
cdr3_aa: CASSRGQGPTEAFF

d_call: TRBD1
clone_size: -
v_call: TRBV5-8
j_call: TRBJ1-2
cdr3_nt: TGTGCCAGCAGCTTGCTAGGACAGGATGGCTACACCTTC
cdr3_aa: CASSLLGQDGYTF

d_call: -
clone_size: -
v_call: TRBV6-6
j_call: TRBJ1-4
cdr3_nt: TGTGCCAGCAGTCCCGACAGGAAATATGGTGAAAAACTGTTTTTT
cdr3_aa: CASSPDRKYGEKLFF

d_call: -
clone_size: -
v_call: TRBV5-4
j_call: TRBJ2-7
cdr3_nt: TGTGCCAGCAGCTTGGCAGGGCCCTTCTACGAGCAGTACTTC
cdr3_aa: CASSLAGPFYEQYF

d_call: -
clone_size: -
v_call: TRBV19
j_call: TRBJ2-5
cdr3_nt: TGTGCCAGTAGAGAGACAGGGAGGATCTCGGGGGAGACCCAGTACTTC
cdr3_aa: CASRETGRISGETQYF

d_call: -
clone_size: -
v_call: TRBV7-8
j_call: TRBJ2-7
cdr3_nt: TGTGCCAGCAGCTCACTCCACGGGAGTTCCCACGAGCAGTACTTC
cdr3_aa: CASSSLHGSSHEQYF

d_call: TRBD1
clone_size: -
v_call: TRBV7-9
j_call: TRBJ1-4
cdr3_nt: TGTGCCAGCAGCCCGGGGGACAGGAGGGGTGAAAAACTGTTTTTT
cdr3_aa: CASSPGDRRGEKLFF

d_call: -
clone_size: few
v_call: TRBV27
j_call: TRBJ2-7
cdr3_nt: TGTGCCAGCAGTCCCGGGATCTTTTACGAGCAGTACTTC
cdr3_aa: CASSPGIFYEQYF

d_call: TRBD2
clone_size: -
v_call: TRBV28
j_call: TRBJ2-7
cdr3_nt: TGTGCCAGCAGTCCTCGGACTAGCCGTCCCTACGAGCAGTACTTC
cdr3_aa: CASSPRTSRPYEQYF

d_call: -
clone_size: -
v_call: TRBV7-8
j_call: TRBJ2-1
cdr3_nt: TGTGCCAGCAGCTTAGGGTCTTTCGGGATAATGTACAATGAGCAGTTCTTC
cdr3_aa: CASSLGSFGIMYNEQFF

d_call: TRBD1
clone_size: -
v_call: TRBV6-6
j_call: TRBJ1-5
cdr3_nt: TGTGCCAGCAGCCCGGGACAGGGAACCAGCAATCAGCCCCAGCATTTT
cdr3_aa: CASSPGQGTSNQPQHF

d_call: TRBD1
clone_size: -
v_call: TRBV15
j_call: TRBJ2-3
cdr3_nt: TGTGCCACTGGACAGGGTGGGGACGGTTACACAGATACGCAGTATTTT
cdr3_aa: CATGQGGDGYTDTQYF